This TCR beta chain was recorded in a study of OX40 agonist ivuxolimab in advanced cancers. The table came from immunoSEQ multiplex PCR; TCRdb's copy has only in-frame clones and leaves some out. This table has fewer than 95,000 clones, about 90% appearing once. Sample: CD4+ or CD8+ T cells sorted from blood, taken in a trial of the OX40 agonist ivuxolimab. The TCR was taken from an adult with an advanced solid tumor such as melanoma, head and neck, liver or kidney cancer.

Written as DNA, the CDR3 is TGTGCCATCAGTGGCGGGGACAGGGTCTCGAGTGAGCAGTTCTTC. It codes for CAISGGDRVSSEQFF. The chain recombines TRBV10-3 with TRBJ2-1; TRBD1 aligns across 9 bases. Germline V CDR1 and CDR2: ENHRY, SYGVKD. The CDR3 is made up of 15 amino acids. V shed 4 bases, J shed 9 bases, and the junction held 10 bases outside the gene matches.